The next 30 T cell receptor beta chains were all read from a single sample in a study of shared clonotypes between healthy human individuals (dated by TCRdb to 2019 to 2021). The method was the immunoSEQ multiplex PCR assay. This immuneACCESS table, as held by TCRdb, lists in-frame sequences with V and J called but not all clones. Of the missing ones, under half trace to an unresolved V gene in checked studies; the others have no known cause. The sample table records about half a million clones; 60% to 85% of these occur just once. Roughly 13% of the sample rests with the top ten. Sample: PBMCs. The receptors originated from a woman between 40 and 55 years old in good health. Some clones in this sample may be carry-over from other donors' samples.

The chain combines TRBV18 with TRBJ2-7; D remains unclear. Germline V gene lookup returns CDR1 KGHSH and CDR2 LQKENI. CDR3 size: 13 residues. Deletions cut 5 bases from V and 5 bases from J, with 13 bases between. The CDR3 here is CASSTTYNDEQYF. In nucleotides, the CDR3 is TGTGCCAGCTCAACGACATATAACGACGAGCAGTACTTC.

The V gene is TRBV27, the J gene TRBJ2-7; D perhaps matches TRBD2 (6 bases). This CDR3 has 14 amino acids. Germline-derived CDR1 and CDR2 are MNHEY and SMNVEV (reference sequence). Trimming pared 6 bases from V and 2 bases from J, leaving 14 bases between. The chain's CDR3 is CASRPGVSPYEQYF. For the CDR3, the DNA is TGTGCCAGCAGGCCGGGGGTCTCGCCCTACGAGCAGTACTTC.

J is TRBJ2-1 and V is TRBV25-1, with 9 positions matching TRBD1. The CDR3 contains 17 residues. J was trimmed by 5 bases and V by 3 bases; bases with no gene match: 11. CDR1 and CDR2 (germline): MGHDK, SYGVNS. The CDR3 reads CASSDPRGTGTNNEQFF. In DNA, the CDR3 is TGTGCCAGCAGTGACCCACGAGGGACAGGGACAAACAATGAGCAGTTCTTC.

This clone was seen a handful of times. The gene calls are TRBV6-6 and TRBJ1-5; D is unresolved. CDR1 and CDR2 from the germline V gene are MNHNY and SVGAGI (reference sequence). The CDR3 loop spans 12 amino acids. The V end lost 2 bases, the J end lost 5 bases, and 4 bases lay between the germline ends. This chain's CDR3 is CASSYEDQPQHF. The CDR3, as DNA: TGTGCCAGCAGTTACGAAGATCAGCCCCAGCATTTT.

This chain connects TRBV28 to TRBJ2-7; D is perhaps TRBD1 (5 bases). This CDR3 is built from 16 residues. Trimming stripped 3 bases from V and 2 bases from J, with 17 bases between. The germline CDR1 and CDR2 sequences are MDHEN and SYDVKM. This CDR3 reads CASSFRLDSLTYEQYF. CDR3 bases: TGTGCCAGCAGTTTCCGGCTCGACAGCCTAACCTACGAGCAGTACTTC. Based on the CDR3 plus reference TRBV28 and TRBJ2-7, the full variable domain is DVKVTQSSRYLVKRTGEKVFLECVQDMDHENMFWYRQDPGLGLRLIYFSYDVKMKEKGDIPEGYSVSREKKERFSLILESASTNQTSMYLCASSFRLDSLTYEQYFGPGTRLTVT.

The DNA of the CDR3 is TGCGCCAGCAGCTTGGAATCACAGGACGTTAAGTACTTC. Amino acid sequence: CASSLESQDVKYF. V usage is TRBV5-1 and J usage is TRBJ2-7; D is possibly TRBD1 (5 bases). The germline V gene encodes CDR1 SGHRS and CDR2 YFSETQ. Trimming removed 0 bases at V and 11 bases at J, with 15 bases between. The CDR3 sequence is 13 residues long.

This rearrangement joins TRBV6-6 to TRBJ1-1; perhaps TRBD1 as D (6 bases). V was trimmed by 3 bases and J by 8 bases, leaving 13 bases between them. CDR3 size: 13 residues. CDR1 is MNHNY and CDR2 is SVGAGI in the germline V gene (reference sequence). In nucleotides, the CDR3 is TGTGCCAGCAGTTATCCGGGGGCCTCCGAAGCTTTCTTT. Protein sequence: CASSYPGASEAFF.

The chain links TRBV28 to TRBJ2-1, with no clear D. The germline gives CDR1 MDHEN, CDR2 SYDVKM. This CDR3 region has 11 residues. V shed 6 bases and J shed 7 bases, with 7 bases lying between them. The CDR3 is CASSPVNEQFF. For the CDR3, the DNA is TGTGCCAGCAGCCCAGTTAATGAGCAGTTCTTC. Looking up the rest from reference TRBV28 and TRBJ2-1 gives the full variable domain: DVKVTQSSRYLVKRTGEKVFLECVQDMDHENMFWYRQDPGLGLRLIYFSYDVKMKEKGDIPEGYSVSREKKERFSLILESASTNQTSMYLCASSPVNEQFFGPGTRLTVL.

The V gene is TRBV4-1, the J gene TRBJ2-7; 8 bases fit TRBD2. The V gene's germline CDR1 is MGHRA and CDR2 YSYEKL. This CDR3 has 19 amino acids. The V segment lost 3 bases and the J segment 2 bases; nucleotides outside the gene matches: 18. DNA of the CDR3: TGCGCCAGCAGCCACCCCCGGGGGCTAGCGGGCCCTACCCCCTACGAGCAGTACTTC. Protein: CASSHPRGLAGPTPYEQYF.

The chain links TRBV19 to TRBJ1-2; 10 bases agree with TRBD1. The CDR3 spans 17 residues. V shed 4 bases, J shed 0 bases, and the junction held 8 bases outside the gene matches. Germline values: CDR1 LNHDA, CDR2 SQIVND (reference sequence). CDR3 coding DNA: TGTGCCAGTAGTACCTCCCGGGACAGGGGATCTAACTATGGCTACACCTTC. Translation gives CASSTSRDRGSNYGYTF. Full variable domain (rest looked up from reference TRBV19 and TRBJ1-2): DGGITQSPKYLFRKEGQNVTLSCEQNLNHDAMYWYRQDPGQGLRLIYYSQIVNDFQKGDIAEGYSVSREKKESFPLTVTSAQKNPTAFYLCASSTSRDRGSNYGYTFGSGTRLTVV.

This chain links TRBV5-1 with TRBJ2-2; TRBD2 matches 10 bases. This CDR3 spans 16 amino acids. J gave up 7 bases and V 0 bases, and 6 bases lay outside the gene matches. Germline V gene lookup returns CDR1 SGHRS and CDR2 YFSETQ. CDR3 amino acids: CASSLAGTSDYGELFF. In DNA, the CDR3 is TGCGCCAGCAGCTTGGCGGGGACTAGCGATTACGGGGAGCTGTTTTTT.

The gene calls are TRBV7-8 and TRBJ1-5; a possible D gene is TRBD1 (6 bases). Trimming removed 1 base from V and 7 bases from J, with 8 bases in between. The CDR3 length is 13 residues. The V gene's germline CDR1 is SGHVS and CDR2 FQNEAQ. The CDR3 DNA reads as TGTGCCAGCAGCTTAGGGGGGCAACAGCCCCAGCATTTT. This gives the protein CASSLGGQQPQHF. Supplemented by reference TRBV7-8 and TRBJ1-5, the full variable domain reads GAGVSQSPRYKVAKRGQDVALRCDPISGHVSLFWYQQALGQGPEFLTYFQNEAQLDKSGLPSDRFFAERPEGSVSTLKIQRTQQEDSAVYLCASSLGGQQPQHFGDGTRLSIL.

The J gene is TRBJ2-7, the V gene TRBV18; 10 bases are shared with TRBD1. CDR3 length: 15 amino acids. The germline CDR1 and CDR2 sequences are KGHSH and LQKENI. With 1 base clipped from V and 7 bases from J, the junction kept 7 bases outside the gene matches. CDR3 loop: CASSPLTGGAGEQYF. CDR3 nucleotides: TGTGCCAGCTCACCACTGACAGGGGGCGCGGGGGAGCAGTACTTC.

The V call is TRBV6-4, the J call TRBJ2-2, with 8 bases lining up with TRBD2. This CDR3 has 16 amino acids. CDR1 is MRHNA, CDR2 SNTAGT, per germline. Trimming took 4 bases from V and 6 from J; bases not matched to a gene: 10. The CDR3 spells CASSVQAGEGSGELFF. CDR3 nucleotides: TGTGCCAGCAGTGTTCAAGCGGGAGAAGGGTCCGGGGAGCTGTTTTTT.

The chain combines TRBV29-1 with TRBJ1-3; the match to TRBD1 covers 7 bases. Germline V gives CDR1 SQVTM, CDR2 ANQGSEA. Trimming took 6 bases from V and 0 from J; bases not matched to a gene: 2. CDR3 size: 13 residues. The CDR3 protein is CSVGQSSGNTIYF. For the CDR3, the DNA is TGCAGCGTGGGACAGTCCTCTGGAAACACCATATATTTT.

The chain has TRBV10-3 and TRBJ2-2; D is ambiguous. CDR3 size: 15 residues. V dropped 8 bases and J dropped 4 bases, with 17 bases sitting between them. The germline V gene has CDR1 ENHRY and CDR2 SYGVKD. CDR3 DNA sequence: TGTGCCATCCAAATGGCAGGTGTGGGCACCGGGGAGCTGTTTTTT. This gives the protein CAIQMAGVGTGELFF.

J is TRBJ2-7 and V is TRBV28; D unclear. Germline V CDR1 and CDR2: MDHEN, SYDVKM. CDR3 length equals 12 residues. The V gene lost 4 bases and the J gene lost 6 bases, with 10 bases spanning the gap. The CDR3 sequence: CASSSRRAEQYF. CDR3 coding DNA: TGTGCCAGCAGTTCCCGGAGAGCCGAGCAGTACTTC. Full variable domain (missing parts from reference TRBV28 and TRBJ2-7): DVKVTQSSRYLVKRTGEKVFLECVQDMDHENMFWYRQDPGLGLRLIYFSYDVKMKEKGDIPEGYSVSREKKERFSLILESASTNQTSMYLCASSSRRAEQYFGPGTRLTVT.

The rearrangement links TRBV5-6 to TRBJ2-7, with 7 bases aligning to TRBD1. Germline V gene data show CDR1 as SGHDT and CDR2 as YYEEEE. The CDR3 runs to 15 residues. V shed 4 bases, J shed 6 bases, and the junction held 13 bases outside the gene matches. The chain's CDR3 is CASSVDRTVRGEQYF. CDR3 coding DNA: TGTGCCAGCAGCGTGGACAGGACAGTTCGGGGCGAGCAGTACTTC.

The chain combines TRBV5-1 with TRBJ1-6, with 8 bases that match TRBD1. This CDR3 spans 17 amino acids. The V and J ends lost 3 bases and 0 bases, in that order; junction bases with no gene match: 5. The V gene's germline CDR1 is SGHRS and CDR2 YFSETQ. The CDR3 DNA sequence: TGCGCCAGCAGCTACGGACAGGGCGGCTCCTATAATTCACCCCTCCACTTT. Translation: CASSYGQGGSYNSPLHF.

The rearrangement links TRBV4-1 to TRBJ2-2; TRBD2 matches 11 bases. The CDR3 sequence is 17 residues long. In germline, CDR1 is MGHRA, CDR2 YSYEKL. V shed 4 bases and J 3 bases; nucleotides not matched to a gene: 7. The DNA of the CDR3 is TGCGCCAGCAGCCGCATACTAGCGGGAGTTCACACCGGGGAGCTGTTTTTT. It translates to CASSRILAGVHTGELFF.

The chain is built from TRBV19 and TRBJ2-1; 8 nucleotides match TRBD2. J was trimmed by 0 bases and V by 3 bases; bases with no gene match: 4. The germline V gene has CDR1 LNHDA and CDR2 SQIVND (reference sequence). The CDR3 runs to 16 residues. The CDR3 reads CASSMNSGSSYNEQFF. The CDR3 DNA sequence: TGTGCCAGTAGTATGAACAGCGGGAGCTCCTACAATGAGCAGTTCTTC.

V usage is TRBV6-4 and J usage is TRBJ1-1, with D possibly matching TRBD1 (6 bases). The CDR3 has 12 amino acids. V lost 10 bases to trimming and J lost 4 bases, with 13 bases between them. Germline loops: CDR1 MRHNA, CDR2 SNTAGT. The CDR3 loop is CANGTGSTEAFF. DNA for the CDR3: TGTGCCAACGGTACAGGGAGCACTGAAGCTTTCTTT.

This clone was seen just once. The chain employs TRBV4-2 and TRBJ2-1; maybe TRBD2 (6 bases). V lost 3 bases and J lost 6, with 15 bases in between. The CDR3 length is 15 residues. CDR1 is LGHNA and CDR2 is YNFKEQ in the germline V gene. DNA of the CDR3: TGTGCCAGCAGCCATGTAGGACTACGGTCCAATGAGCAGTTCTTC. Translated: CASSHVGLRSNEQFF.

The chain uses TRBV19 and TRBJ1-5; 7 bases align to TRBD1. The germline CDR1 and CDR2 sequences are LNHDA and SQIVND (reference sequence). The CDR3 covers 15 residues. Losses at the gene ends were 7 bases for V and 0 bases for J; bases not matched to a gene: 6. CDR3 region: CASKTGTHSNQPQHF. CDR3 DNA sequence: TGTGCCAGTAAGACAGGGACCCATAGCAATCAGCCCCAGCATTTT. The full variable domain, with the rest looked up from reference TRBV19 and TRBJ1-5, is DGGITQSPKYLFRKEGQNVTLSCEQNLNHDAMYWYRQDPGQGLRLIYYSQIVNDFQKGDIAEGYSVSREKKESFPLTVTSAQKNPTAFYLCASKTGTHSNQPQHFGDGTRLSIL.

The V gene is TRBV9, the J gene TRBJ2-5, with a possible D match to TRBD1 (6 bases). V lost 4 bases to trimming and J lost 3 bases, with 7 bases between them. In germline, CDR1 is SGDLS, CDR2 YYNGEE. The CDR3 is 12 residues long. CDR3 protein: CASSYREETQYF. CDR3 DNA: TGTGCCAGCAGCTACAGGGAAGAGACCCAGTACTTC.

About this clone itself: Being one base from a much bigger clone, this may be a read error. The gene calls are TRBV27 and TRBJ2-2, with unresolved D. Germline lookup yields CDR1 MNHEY and CDR2 SMNVEV (reference sequence). The CDR3 consists of 14 residues. The V end lost 2 bases, the J end lost 1 base, and 5 bases lay between the germline ends. Here the CDR3 reads CASSLGQNTGELFF. The CDR3 region has the DNA TGTGCCAGCAGTTTAGGGCAGAACACCGGGGAGCTGTTTTTT.

This clone was seen a single time. The rearrangement uses TRBV5-1 and TRBJ1-1, with 8 bases matching TRBD1. Germline assignment: CDR1 SGHRS and CDR2 YFSETQ. The CDR3 loop spans 15 amino acids. The J segment lost 4 bases and the V segment lost 4 bases, leaving 9 bases of the junction unmatched. CDR3 amino acids: CASSTGQGDRTEAFF. The CDR3 nucleotides read TGCGCCAGCAGCACCGGACAGGGTGATCGCACTGAAGCTTTCTTT.

J is TRBJ1-2 and V is TRBV4-3; D is ambiguous. V lost 0 bases and J 5 bases, leaving 7 bases between the germline ends. The CDR3 length is 13 residues. Germline loops: CDR1 LGHNA, CDR2 YSLEER. The CDR3 DNA reads as TGCGCCAGCAGCCAAGAATTGGGGTATGGCTACACCTTC. Its protein product is CASSQELGYGYTF.

This chain uses TRBV5-8 with TRBJ1-1; D gene unclear. In germline, CDR1 is SGHTS, CDR2 YDEGEE. Trimming shortened V by 4 bases and J by 0 bases, and 13 bases separated the two germline ends. This CDR3 contains 15 residues. The CDR3 spells CASSGRGGVNTEAFF. DNA of the CDR3: TGTGCCAGCAGCGGTCGGGGTGGGGTGAACACTGAAGCTTTCTTT. The variable domain in full, with the rest retrieved from reference TRBV5-8 and TRBJ1-1, is EAGVTQSPTHLIKTRGQQATLRCSPISGHTSVYWYQQALGLGLQFLLWYDEGEERNRGNFPPRFSGRQFPNYSSELNVNALELEDSALYLCASSGRGGVNTEAFFGQGTRLTVV.

The chain joins TRBV28 to TRBJ2-7, with D unclear. Germline V CDR1 and CDR2: MDHEN, SYDVKM. This CDR3 spans 13 amino acids. The V end lost 11 bases, the J end lost 2 bases, and 16 bases lay between the germline ends. The CDR3: CASRKTVTYEQYF. CDR3 in DNA: TGTGCCTCCCGGAAGACGGTTACCTACGAGCAGTACTTC.